The present T cell receptor beta chain was sequenced within a study of tumor-infiltrating lymphocytes in localized non-small cell lung cancer. The CDR3 has 14 residues. From germline, CDR1 is ENHRY and CDR2 SYGVKD. The V and J ends lost 3 bases and 6 bases respectively, with 11 bases between them. The table came from immunoSEQ multiplex PCR; TCRdb's copy has only in-frame clones and leaves some out. The sample lists around 16,000 clones, over 70% seen once, with 4.9% in the top ten. J is TRBJ1-4 and V is TRBV10-3; D is possibly TRBD1 (5 bases). This clonotype originated in a human donor with non-small cell lung cancer. The sequencing input was lung tumor tissue. CDR3 in amino acids: CAISERQMDEKLFF. The CDR3 DNA reads as TGTGCCATCAGTGAACGACAGATGGATGAAAAACTGTTTTTT.